The present TCR beta chain was sequenced within a study of T-cell reconstitution after alpha-beta-depleted transplantation in children. This CDR3 comprises 13 residues. V was pared by 4 bases and J by 3 bases, with 11 bases between. Germline V CDR1 and CDR2: SGHRS, YFSETQ. This clonotype turned up a few times. Its antigen is currently unknown. The study's findings and limits: Fresh T-cell production supplied most of the T-cell counts and diversity seen one year after transplant. In patients about two months after transplant, alpha-beta T cells reportedly arose from several hundred expanded graft clones.

TCRbeta library construction was performed incorporating unique molecular identifiers. MiXCR, applied by TCRdb to the PCR reads, yields one record per CDR3 protein. The sample lists a few hundred thousand distinct CDR3 sequences; just over 7.5% were seen once. Sample: peripheral blood, taken 360 days after TCRalphabeta/CD19-depleted stem cell transplant. V usage is TRBV5-1 and J usage is TRBJ2-7; D possibly matches TRBD1 or TRBD2 (5 bases each). The source is a female patient aged 2-15 years who had a stem cell transplant for Fanconi anemia, so the T cells may come from the graft donor. The CDR3 nucleotides read TGCGCCAGCAGCCTGACGGGGCTCTACGAGCAGTACTTC. It encodes CASSLTGLYEQYF.